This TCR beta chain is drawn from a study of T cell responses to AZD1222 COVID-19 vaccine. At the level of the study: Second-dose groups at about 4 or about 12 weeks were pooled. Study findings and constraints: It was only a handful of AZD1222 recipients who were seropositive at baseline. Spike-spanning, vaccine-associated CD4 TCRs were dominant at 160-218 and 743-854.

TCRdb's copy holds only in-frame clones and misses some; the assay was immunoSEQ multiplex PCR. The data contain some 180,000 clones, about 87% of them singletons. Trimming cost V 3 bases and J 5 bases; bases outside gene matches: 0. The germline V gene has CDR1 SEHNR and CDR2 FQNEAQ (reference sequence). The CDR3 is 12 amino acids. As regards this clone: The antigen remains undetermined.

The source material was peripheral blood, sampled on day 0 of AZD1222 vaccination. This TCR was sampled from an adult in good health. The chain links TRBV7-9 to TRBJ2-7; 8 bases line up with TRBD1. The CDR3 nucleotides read TGTGCCAGCAGCTTGACAGGGGACGAGCAGTACTTC. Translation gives CASSLTGDEQYF. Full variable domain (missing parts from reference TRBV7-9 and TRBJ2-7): DTGVSQNPRHKITKRGQNVTFRCDPISEHNRLYWYRQTLGQGPEFLTYFQNEAQLEKSRLLSDRFSAERPKGSFSTLEIQRTEQGDSAMYLCASSLTGDEQYFGPGTRLTVT.